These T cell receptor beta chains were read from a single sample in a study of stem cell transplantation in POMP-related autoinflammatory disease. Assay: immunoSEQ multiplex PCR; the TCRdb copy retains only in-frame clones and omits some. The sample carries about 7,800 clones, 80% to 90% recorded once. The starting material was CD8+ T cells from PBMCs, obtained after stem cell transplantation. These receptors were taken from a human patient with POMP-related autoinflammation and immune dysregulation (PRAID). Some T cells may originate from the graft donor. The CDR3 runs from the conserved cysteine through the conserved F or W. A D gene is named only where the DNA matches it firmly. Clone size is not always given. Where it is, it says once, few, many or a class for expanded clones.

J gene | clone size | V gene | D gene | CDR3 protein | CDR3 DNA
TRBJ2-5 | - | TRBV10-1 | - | CASSDLGSGTQYF | TGCGCCAGCAGTGATTTAGGGTCGGGGACCCAGTACTTC
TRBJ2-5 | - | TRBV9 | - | CASSDQETQYF | TGTGCCAGCAGTGACCAAGAGACCCAGTACTTC
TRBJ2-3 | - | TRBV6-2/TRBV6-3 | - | CASSTLGTDTQYF | TGTGCCAGCAGTACACTAGGCACAGATACGCAGTATTTT
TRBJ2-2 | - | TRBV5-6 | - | CASSLVYNPPSGELFF | TGTGCCAGCAGCTTGGTTTATAATCCACCGTCCGGGGAGCTGTTTTTT
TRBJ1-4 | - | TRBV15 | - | CATSREDATNEKLFF | TGTGCCACCAGCAGAGAGGACGCAACTAATGAAAAACTGTTTTTT
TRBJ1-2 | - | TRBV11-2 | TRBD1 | CASSTGETNYGYTF | TGTGCCAGCTCAACAGGGGAAACTAACTATGGCTACACCTTC
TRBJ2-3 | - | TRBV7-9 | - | CASSLARGDTQYF | TGTGCCAGCAGCTTAGCTCGGGGGGATACGCAGTATTTT
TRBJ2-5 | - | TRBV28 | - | CASSLIWDRGGETQYF | TGTGCCAGCAGTTTAATCTGGGACAGAGGAGGGGAGACCCAGTACTTC
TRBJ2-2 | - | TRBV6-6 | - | CASSPTGELFF | TGTGCCAGCAGTCCCACCGGGGAGCTGTTTTTT
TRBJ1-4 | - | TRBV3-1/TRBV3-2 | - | CASSTGTTNEKLFF | TGTGCCAGCTCTACAGGTACAACTAATGAAAAACTGTTTTTT
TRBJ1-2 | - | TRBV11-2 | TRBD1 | CASSHGQASPYGYTF | TGTGCCAGCAGCCACGGACAGGCCTCCCCTTATGGCTACACCTTC
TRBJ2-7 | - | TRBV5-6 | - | CASRWPGNPFTYEQYF | TGTGCCAGCCGCTGGCCCGGGAACCCTTTTACCTACGAGCAGTACTTC
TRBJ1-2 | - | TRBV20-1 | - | CSATLNYGYTF | TGCAGTGCGACCCTTAACTATGGCTACACCTTC
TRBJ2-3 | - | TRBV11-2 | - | CASSLVARVGDTQYF | TGTGCCAGCAGCTTAGTGGCCAGGGTGGGAGATACGCAGTATTTT
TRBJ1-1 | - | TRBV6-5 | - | CASRKGGDAEAFF | TGTGCCAGCAGGAAGGGAGGGGACGCTGAAGCTTTCTTT
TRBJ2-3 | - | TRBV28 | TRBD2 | CASSFDGRLAGDTDTQYF | TGTGCCAGCAGTTTCGATGGGCGACTAGCGGGGGACACAGATACGCAGTATTTT
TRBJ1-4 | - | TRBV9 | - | CASSVTGRTNEKLFF | TGTGCCAGCAGCGTTACGGGGCGGACTAATGAAAAACTGTTTTTT
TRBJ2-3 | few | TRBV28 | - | CASSFAGSTDTQYF | TGTGCCAGCAGTTTCGCAGGAAGCACAGATACGCAGTATTTT
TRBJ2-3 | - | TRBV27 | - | CASSLMGTDTQYF | TGTGCCAGCAGTTTAATGGGGACAGATACGCAGTATTTT
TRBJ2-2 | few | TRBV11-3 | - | CASSPRPGAGELFF | TGTGCCAGCAGCCCGCGACCAGGGGCCGGGGAGCTGTTTTTT